These 15 T cell receptor beta chains share one sample of origin, sequenced in a study of early T cells in non-severe SARS-CoV-2 infection. TCRdb re-called the 5' RACE reads with MiXCR, one entry per CDR3 protein. The data contain some 50,000 distinct CDR3 sequences, 9.3% of them singletons. Material for sequencing was whole blood. The receptors come from an adult who was a healthcare worker with PCR-confirmed SARS-CoV-2 infection or an uninfected control (not recorded which).

There are many counts of this clonotype. The V and J genes are TRBV7-2 and TRBJ2-1; 11 bases are shared with TRBD1. The CDR3 totals 15 residues. Germline values: CDR1 SGHTA, CDR2 FQGNSA. V lost 5 bases, J lost 7 bases, and 7 bases stayed unmatched. The CDR3 coding sequence is TGTGCCAGCAGCCTTGGACAGGGGGCTGTTAATGAGCAGTTCTTC. Protein product: CASSLGQGAVNEQFF.

This clonotype was detected ten times or more. The chain links TRBV13 to TRBJ2-3; D gene ambiguous. Germline-derived CDR1 and CDR2 are PRHDT and FYEKMQ (reference sequence). This CDR3 is 12 amino acids long. The ends were cut back, 5 bases at V and 3 bases at J, with 6 bases in the middle. The CDR3 nucleotides read TGTGCCAGCAGCCTTAATACAGATACGCAGTATTTT. The encoded protein is CASSLNTDTQYF. The full variable domain, its missing parts supplied by reference TRBV13 and TRBJ2-3, is AAGVIQSPRHLIKEKRETATLKCYPIPRHDTVYWYQQGPGQDPQFLISFYEKMQSDKGSIPDRFSAQQFSDYHSELNMSSLELGDSALYFCASSLNTDTQYFGPGTRLTVL.

This chain connects TRBV20-1 to TRBJ2-7, with 12 positions matching TRBD2. The CDR3 is 14 residues long. The V gene's germline CDR1 is DFQATT and CDR2 SNEGSKA (reference sequence). V lost 6 bases to trimming and J lost 1 base; unmatched junction nucleotides: 4. The CDR3 nucleotides are TGCAGTGCCACCGGACTAGCGGGATCCTACGAGCAGTACTTC. It yields the protein CSATGLAGSYEQYF.

The gene calls are TRBV18 and TRBJ1-6, with a tentative D call TRBD1 (5 bases). The CDR3 loop spans 14 amino acids. The V gene lost 2 bases and the J gene lost 8 bases, with 10 bases spanning the gap. Germline CDR1 KGHSH, CDR2 LQKENI. CDR3 in amino acids: CASSPTAGDSPLHF. The CDR3 coding sequence is TGTGCCAGCTCACCAACAGCGGGGGATTCACCCCTCCACTTT.

This clonotype was picked up a small number of times. The V and J genes are TRBV12-3 or TRBV12-4 and TRBJ2-7, with a possible D match to TRBD1 (5 bases). Trimming stripped 3 bases from V and 0 bases from J, with 18 bases between. The CDR3 is 17 residues long. This CDR3 reads CASSFGDRALNSYEQYF. CDR3 nucleotides: TGTGCCAGCAGTTTCGGTGACAGAGCACTTAACTCCTACGAGCAGTACTTC.

This clonotype was counted between two and nine times. The chain recombines TRBV7-3 with TRBJ2-2; D possibly uses TRBD1 or TRBD2 (5 bases each). Germline CDR1 SGHTA, CDR2 FQGTGA. Deletions cut 3 bases from V and 4 bases from J, with 9 bases between. This CDR3 region has 14 residues. Here the CDR3 DNA reads TGTGCCAGCAGCTTTTCAGGGAGCACCGGGGAGCTGTTTTTT. Translating gives CASSFSGSTGELFF.

The rearrangement joins TRBV27 to TRBJ2-7; 8 bases map to TRBD2. CDR3 length equals 16 residues. Germline V gene sequence: CDR1 MNHEY, CDR2 SMNVEV (reference sequence). V was clipped by 4 bases and J by 2 bases; unmatched bases: 10. The CDR3 nucleotides read TGTGCCAGCAGTTCCCCACGCGCGGGGGGTACCTACGAGCAGTACTTC. This gives the protein CASSSPRAGGTYEQYF.

The chain recombines TRBV12-3 or TRBV12-4 with TRBJ1-2; D is uncertain. This CDR3 spans 13 amino acids. V dropped 2 bases and J dropped 7 bases, with 11 bases sitting between them. Written as DNA, the CDR3 is TGTGCCAGCAGTTTAAATCGGGTTAGTGGCTACACCTTC. Translation: CASSLNRVSGYTF.

This clonotype was seen repeatedly, ten times or more. The rearrangement joins TRBV2 to TRBJ2-2; TRBD2 is a possible D gene (5 bases). Germline CDR1 and CDR2: SNHLY and FYNNEI. Trimming took off 7 bases at V and 2 bases at J, with 11 bases between the two ends. There are 14 residues in the CDR3. CDR3 DNA sequence: TGTGCCAGCAAATCTAGCAGCAACACCGGGGAGCTGTTTTTT. Translating it yields CASKSSSNTGELFF.

This clonotype was recorded a few times. The rearrangement uses TRBV7-8 and TRBJ1-5, with D tentatively TRBD1 (5 bases). The CDR3 loop spans 13 amino acids. Germline CDR1 reads SGHVS; CDR2 reads FQNEAQ. V was shortened by 5 bases and J by 8 bases, with 13 bases between the two germline ends. The CDR3 is CASSLMLGEPQHF. The CDR3 DNA reads as TGTGCCAGCAGCCTGATGCTAGGGGAGCCCCAGCATTTT.

The V call is TRBV20-1, the J call TRBJ2-5; 9 bases are shared with TRBD2. Germline CDR1 reads DFQATT; CDR2 reads SNEGSKA (reference sequence). After removal of 6 bases from V and 0 bases from J, the junction contained 2 bases not matched to a gene. The CDR3 consists of 13 residues. The CDR3 spells CSAERGDQETQYF. The CDR3 nucleotides are TGCAGTGCGGAGCGGGGGGACCAAGAGACCCAGTACTTC.

The CDR3 DNA is TGTGCCAGCAGCTTAGCGACAGGGGGCTACGATGGCTACACCTTC. Translated, it gives CASSLATGGYDGYTF. The chain recombines TRBV7-9 with TRBJ1-2; TRBD1 agrees at 10 bases. This CDR3 has 15 amino acids. V lost 0 bases, J lost 6 bases, and 4 bases stayed unmatched. Germline CDR1 and CDR2: SEHNR and FQNEAQ (reference sequence).

The chain carries TRBV12-3 or TRBV12-4 and TRBJ2-1; D gene uncertain. The CDR3 consists of 13 residues. V was cut by 3 bases and J by 10 bases, with 13 bases left in between. Here the CDR3 DNA reads TGTGCCAGCAGTTTTTGGCGGAGTGGGGAGCAGTTCTTC. Translated, it gives CASSFWRSGEQFF.

The chain couples TRBV5-1 to TRBJ2-4; 11 bases agree with TRBD2. This CDR3 contains 16 residues. The V gene end was trimmed by 0 bases and the J gene end by 6 bases; junction bases not matched to a gene: 5. In germline, CDR1 is SGHRS, CDR2 YFSETQ. The CDR3 DNA is TGCGCCAGCAGCTTGGAAGCGCTAGCGGGAGGAAACATTCAGTACTTC. This translates into CASSLEALAGGNIQYF.

The chain recombines TRBV5-5 with TRBJ2-1; D possibly corresponds to TRBD1 (5 bases). V shed 2 bases and J shed 9 bases, with 12 bases lying between them. Per germline, CDR1 SGHKS and CDR2 YYEKEE (reference sequence). There are 13 residues in the CDR3. The DNA of the CDR3 is TGTGCCAGCAGCTTCATGGCAGGGATTGAGCAGTTCTTC. Its protein product is CASSFMAGIEQFF.